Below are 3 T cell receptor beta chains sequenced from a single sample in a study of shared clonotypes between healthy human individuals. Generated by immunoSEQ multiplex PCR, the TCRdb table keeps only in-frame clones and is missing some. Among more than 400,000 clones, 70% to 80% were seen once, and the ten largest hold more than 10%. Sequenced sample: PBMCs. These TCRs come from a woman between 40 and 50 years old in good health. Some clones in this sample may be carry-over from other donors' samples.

The CDR3 DNA is TGTGCCAGCTCACCGAACCGGGACAGGACCTACGAGCAGTACTTC. Amino acid sequence: CASSPNRDRTYEQYF. This chain uses TRBV18 with TRBJ2-7; TRBD1 matches at 8 bases. This CDR3 has 15 amino acids. Looked up from germline, CDR1 is KGHSH and CDR2 is LQKENI. The ends lost 3 bases at V and 2 bases at J; junction bases unmatched: 6.

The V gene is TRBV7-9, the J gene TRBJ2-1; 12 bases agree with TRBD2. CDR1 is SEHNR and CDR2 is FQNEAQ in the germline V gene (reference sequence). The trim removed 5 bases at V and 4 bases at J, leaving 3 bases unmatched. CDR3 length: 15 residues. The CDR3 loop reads CASSRTSGEYNEQFF. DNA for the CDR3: TGTGCCAGCAGCAGGACTAGCGGGGAATACAATGAGCAGTTCTTC. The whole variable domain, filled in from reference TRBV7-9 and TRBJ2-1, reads DTGVSQNPRHKITKRGQNVTFRCDPISEHNRLYWYRQTLGQGPEFLTYFQNEAQLEKSRLLSDRFSAERPKGSFSTLEIQRTEQGDSAMYLCASSRTSGEYNEQFFGPGTRLTVL.

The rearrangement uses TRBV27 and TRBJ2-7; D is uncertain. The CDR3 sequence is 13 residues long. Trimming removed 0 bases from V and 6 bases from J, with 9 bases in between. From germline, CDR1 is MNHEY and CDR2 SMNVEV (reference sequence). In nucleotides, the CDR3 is TGTGCCAGCAGTTTATCGAAGGGTGGCGAGCAGTACTTC. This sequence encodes CASSLSKGGEQYF.